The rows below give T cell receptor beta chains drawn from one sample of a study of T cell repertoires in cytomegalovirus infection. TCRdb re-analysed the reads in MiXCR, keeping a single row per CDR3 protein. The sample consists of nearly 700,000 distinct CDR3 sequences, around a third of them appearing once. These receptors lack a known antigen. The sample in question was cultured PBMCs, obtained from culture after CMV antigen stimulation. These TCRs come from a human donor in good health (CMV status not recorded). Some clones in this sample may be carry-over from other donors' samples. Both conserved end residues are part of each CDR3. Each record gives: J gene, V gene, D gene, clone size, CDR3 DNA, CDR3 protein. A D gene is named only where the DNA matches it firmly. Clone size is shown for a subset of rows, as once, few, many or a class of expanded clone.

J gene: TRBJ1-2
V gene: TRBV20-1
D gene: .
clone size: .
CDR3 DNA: TGCAGTGCTAGAAGGCCAGACTCAGTAGTTGGCTACACCTTC
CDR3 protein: CSARRPDSVVGYTF

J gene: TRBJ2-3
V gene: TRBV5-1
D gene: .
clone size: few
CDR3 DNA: TGCGCCAGCAGCCCGGAAGGACAGAGCACAGATACGCAGTATTTT
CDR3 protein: CASSPEGQSTDTQYF

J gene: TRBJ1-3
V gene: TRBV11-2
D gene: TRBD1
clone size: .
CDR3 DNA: TGTGCCAGCAGCCAGACAGGGGTATTTGGAAACACCATATATTTT
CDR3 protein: CASSQTGVFGNTIYF

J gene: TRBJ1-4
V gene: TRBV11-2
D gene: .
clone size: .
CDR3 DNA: TGTGCCAGCAGCCGCGTATCGGGAAAACTGTTTTTT
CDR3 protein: CASSRVSGKLFF

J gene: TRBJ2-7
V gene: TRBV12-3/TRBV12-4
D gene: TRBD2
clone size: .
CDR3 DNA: TGTGCCAGCGGCCTAGCGGGAGCCCACGAGCAGTACTTC
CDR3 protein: CASGLAGAHEQYF

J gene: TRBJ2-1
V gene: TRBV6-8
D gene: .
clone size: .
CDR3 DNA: TGTGCCAGCACCAGCTCCCTTGCTAACTCCTACAATGAGCAGTTCTTC
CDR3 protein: CASTSSLANSYNEQFF

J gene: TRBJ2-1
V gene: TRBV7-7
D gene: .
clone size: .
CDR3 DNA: TGTGCCAGCAGCCCCTGGTCCAATGAGCAGTTCTTC
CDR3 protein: CASSPWSNEQFF

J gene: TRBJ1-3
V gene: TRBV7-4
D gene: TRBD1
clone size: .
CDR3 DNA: TGTGCCAGCAGCTTATTGACAGGGGGATCGGGAAACACCATATATTTT
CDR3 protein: CASSLLTGGSGNTIYF

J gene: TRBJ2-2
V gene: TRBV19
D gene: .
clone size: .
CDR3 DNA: TGTGCCAGTAGTATAGTTCTCACCGGGGAGCTGTTTTTT
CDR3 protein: CASSIVLTGELFF

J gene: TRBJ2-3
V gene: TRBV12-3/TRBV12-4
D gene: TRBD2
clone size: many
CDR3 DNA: TGTGCCAGCAGTTCTGGACTAGCGGGGGGCACAGATACGCAGTATTTT
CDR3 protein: CASSSGLAGGTDTQYF

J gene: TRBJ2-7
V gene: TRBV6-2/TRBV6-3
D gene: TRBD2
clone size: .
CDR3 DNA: TGTGCCAGCGGAGCGGGGGAGCAGTACTTC
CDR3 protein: CASGAGEQYF

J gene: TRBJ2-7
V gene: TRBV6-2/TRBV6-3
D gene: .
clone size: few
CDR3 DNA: TGTGCCAGCAGCCCCGCCGGGCCCCAGGGCTACGAGCAGTACTTC
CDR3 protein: CASSPAGPQGYEQYF